This is a list of T cell receptor beta chains from one sample in a study of cytomegalovirus exposure and HLA in healthy donors. Repertoires were generated with immunoSEQ multiplex PCR, while TCRdb's copy carries only in-frame clones and drops some. Altogether fewer than 200,000 clones are present, about 10% being singletons, with the ten largest covering approximately 1.3%. What was sequenced was PBMCs. Every receptor here comes from a woman younger than 45 in good health and CMV-seropositive. Both conserved end residues are part of each CDR3. Each record gives: V gene, CDR3 length, clone size, J gene, D gene, CDR3 DNA, CDR3 protein. D genes are given only for firm matches. Rows may omit the clone size; those that give it use once, few, many or a size class.

TRBV18,15,few,TRBJ2-3,-,TGTGCCAGCTCACCACTCAGGGCTAGCACAGATACGCAGTATTTT,CASSPLRASTDTQYF
TRBV10-2,12,few,TRBJ1-2,-,TGCGCCAGCAGTGAACAGAACTATGGCTACACCTTC,CASSEQNYGYTF
TRBV19,17,few,TRBJ2-6,TRBD2,TGTGCCAGTAGACGGGGAGGGCTCAGCTCTGGGGCCAACGTCCTGACTTTC,CASRRGGLSSGANVLTF
TRBV15,14,many,TRBJ2-5,-,TGTGCCACCAGCAGCCCCGCTGGCGGGGAGACCCAGTACTTC,CATSSPAGGETQYF
TRBV10-2,12,few,TRBJ1-2,-,TGCGCCAGCAGGGGGGGAGGCAGTGGCTACACCTTC,CASRGGGSGYTF
TRBV5-1,12,-,TRBJ1-1,-,TGCGCCAGCAGCTTCGGGGATACTGAAGCTTTCTTT,CASSFGDTEAFF
TRBV7-2,15,-,TRBJ2-7,TRBD2,TGTGCCAGCAGCTTAGGACGGACTAGCGGCTACGAGCAGTACTTC,CASSLGRTSGYEQYF
TRBV28,17,-,TRBJ2-7,TRBD1,TGTGCCAGCAGTTCCCGGAGAGACAGGGGAGTCTCCTACGAGCAGTACTTC,CASSSRRDRGVSYEQYF
TRBV6-1,14,-,TRBJ2-5,-,TGTGCCAGCAGTCGGGACTCGGAGCAAGAGACCCAGTACTTC,CASSRDSEQETQYF
TRBV6-1,13,-,TRBJ1-1,-,TGTGCCAGCAGTGGGGGCCCGAACACTGAAGCTTTCTTT,CASSGGPNTEAFF
TRBV7-9,13,few,TRBJ2-7,TRBD1,TGTGCCAGCAGCCACAGGGGTCCCTACGAGCAGTACTTC,CASSHRGPYEQYF
TRBV27,15,-,TRBJ1-5,TRBD1,TGTGCCAGCAGGTCACAGGGGTGGAACAATCAGCCCCAGCATTTT,CASRSQGWNNQPQHF
TRBV30,13,-,TRBJ1-5,-,TGTGCCTGGAGTGGACAGTACAATCAGCCCCAGCATTTT,CAWSGQYNQPQHF
TRBV27,16,few,TRBJ2-1,-,TGTGCCAGCAGTTCCCTTCGGGGTAGCGGCGTAGCTGAGCAGTTCTTC,CASSSLRGSGVAEQFF
TRBV27,15,-,TRBJ1-1,-,TGTGCCAGCATTACCACCGGGGGTATGAACACTGAAGCTTTCTTT,CASITTGGMNTEAFF
TRBV5-6,13,few,TRBJ2-7,-,TGTGCCAGCAGCATAGGACAGAACTACGAGCAGTACTTC,CASSIGQNYEQYF
TRBV4-1,16,few,TRBJ1-4,TRBD1,TGCGCCAGCAGCCAAGGGGGGACAGTTGGTAATGAAAAACTGTTTTTT,CASSQGGTVGNEKLFF
TRBV13,18,few,TRBJ2-5,TRBD1,TGTGCCAGCAGCTTAGGCCCCCCTGGGACAGGGGAAAGGGAGACCCAGTACTTC,CASSLGPPGTGERETQYF
TRBV5-1,14,few,TRBJ1-3,-,TGCGCCAGCAGCTTGGTAGGGAGCGGAAACACCATATATTTT,CASSLVGSGNTIYF
TRBV25-1,14,-,TRBJ1-2,TRBD1,TGTGCCAGCAGTGAGCAGGGGGCGAAGTATGGCTACACCTTC,CASSEQGAKYGYTF
TRBV5-1,14,few,TRBJ2-7,-,TGCGCCAGCAGCTTGGGTTCCTCGGTGTACGAGCAGTACTTC,CASSLGSSVYEQYF
TRBV4-2,20,-,TRBJ2-6,TRBD2,TGTGCCAGCAGCCAAGATTCGGGGCTTAGCGGGAACTCTGGGGCCAACGTCCTGACTTTC,CASSQDSGLSGNSGANVLTF
TRBV29-1,13,few,TRBJ1-2,TRBD1,TGCAGCGTTACACCGGGACAGGCCTCCGGCTACACCTTC,CSVTPGQASGYTF
TRBV9,15,few,TRBJ2-1,TRBD2,TGTGCCAGCAGCAAAGGGACTAGCGGAAACAATGAGCAGTTCTTC,CASSKGTSGNNEQFF
TRBV2,15,few,TRBJ1-5,TRBD1,TGTGCCAGCACCGGGACAGGGAATAGCAATCAGCCCCAGCATTTT,CASTGTGNSNQPQHF
TRBV5-8,15,-,TRBJ2-1,-,TGTGCCAGCAGCTTGCTAGGGGGACTAACCGATGAGCAGTTCTTC,CASSLLGGLTDEQFF
TRBV7-8,14,-,TRBJ1-2,-,TGTGCCAGCAGCCCGACGGGGGTGGGTTATGGCTACACCTTC,CASSPTGVGYGYTF
TRBV6-1,15,-,TRBJ2-1,TRBD2,TGTGCCAGCAGTGAAAGCGGGAGTGCGTACAATGAGCAGTTCTTC,CASSESGSAYNEQFF
TRBV9,15,-,TRBJ2-7,TRBD1,TGTGCCAGCAGCCCCTACCCGGGACAGGGGATCGAGCAGTACTTC,CASSPYPGQGIEQYF
TRBV6-5,15,-,TRBJ2-7,-,TGTGCCAGCAGCCCCGACGGAGCCGTAACCTACGAGCAGTACTTC,CASSPDGAVTYEQYF
TRBV7-2,12,-,TRBJ1-5,-,TGTGCCAGCAGCTTAGCTTCACTACCCCAGCATTTT,CASSLASLPQHF
TRBV5-6,15,-,TRBJ1-4,-,TGTGCCAGCAGCCCCCTAAGGGACTCCGCGGAAAAACTGTTTTTT,CASSPLRDSAEKLFF
TRBV5-1,14,-,TRBJ2-1,-,TGCGCCAGCGGGGAAGGAGGGCCCCACAATGAGCAGTTCTTC,CASGEGGPHNEQFF
TRBV9,14,-,TRBJ1-3,-,TGTGCCAGCAGCGTAGATCACTCTGGAAACACCATATATTTT,CASSVDHSGNTIYF
TRBV6-5,14,once,TRBJ2-7,TRBD1,TGTGCCAGCAGTGTTGTTCTACAGGGGGTAGTGCAGTACTTC,CASSVVLQGVVQYF
TRBV2,13,-,TRBJ1-4,-,TGTGCCAGCGGCGGCTATACCGGTGAAAAACTGTTTTTT,CASGGYTGEKLFF
TRBV2,15,-,TRBJ2-5,TRBD1,TGTGCCAGCAGTTCTAGGACAGGGGTTCAAGAGACCCAGTACTTC,CASSSRTGVQETQYF
TRBV6-1,15,few,TRBJ1-5,TRBD1,TGTGCCAGCAGTACCCAGGGGGCGAGCAATCAGCCCCAGCATTTT,CASSTQGASNQPQHF
TRBV5-1,15,-,TRBJ2-7,-,TGCGCCAGCAGCGGACAGGGAGGGGGCGTTTACGAGCAGTACTTC,CASSGQGGGVYEQYF
TRBV2,15,-,TRBJ2-3,TRBD2,TGTGCCAGCATGTGGACTAGCGGAGGAACAGATACGCAGTATTTT,CASMWTSGGTDTQYF
TRBV5-1,14,-,TRBJ2-1,TRBD1,TGCGCCAGCAGCCCGGGACAGGCCCACGGTGAGCAGTTCTTC,CASSPGQAHGEQFF
TRBV10-3,16,few,TRBJ2-3,TRBD2,TGTGCCATCATGAGAGCGAGCGGGAGTTTGGCAGATACGCAGTATTTT,CAIMRASGSLADTQYF
TRBV9,14,-,TRBJ1-2,-,TGTGCCAGCAGCGTAGTGGACAGCCCGGAGGGCTACACCTTC,CASSVVDSPEGYTF
TRBV25-1,16,few,TRBJ2-1,-,TGTGCCAGCAGTGAACGGGGATGGAGCTCCTACAATGAGCAGTTCTTC,CASSERGWSSYNEQFF
TRBV7-2,13,-,TRBJ1-5,TRBD1,TGTGCCAGCAGCCCGACAGGGGATCAGCCCCAGCATTTT,CASSPTGDQPQHF
TRBV9,14,few,TRBJ1-1,-,TGTGCCAGCAGCGTAGCAGGGGAAGGCACTGAAGCTTTCTTT,CASSVAGEGTEAFF
TRBV18,14,few,TRBJ2-3,TRBD2,TGTGCCAGCTCACCGGGGGGGAGCACAGATACGCAGTATTTT,CASSPGGSTDTQYF
TRBV29-1,14,few,TRBJ1-1,TRBD1,TGCAGCGCCCGGGACAGTCATTTGAACACTGAAGCTTTCTTT,CSARDSHLNTEAFF